This T cell receptor (beta chain) stems from a study of blood T cell repertoires in COVID-19. V gave up 4 bases and J gave up 7 bases; unmatched junction bases: 5. The CDR3 loop spans 15 amino acids. CDR1 and CDR2 (germline): SGHNT, YYREEE (reference sequence). In the authors' workflow: Estimated nucleated cell counts came from reference gene primer amplification. Sequencing used immunoSEQ multiplex PCR; TCRdb keeps in-frame clones, though not all of them. Clonal size and the V and J genes are those of that table, whereas D and trimming came from the DNA. The sample includes 70,000 or so clones, under 90% of them seen just once.

This clonotype was obtained from a man in his sixties or seventies with active or convalescent COVID-19. V and J are TRBV5-4 and TRBJ2-1; TRBD2 agrees at 13 bases. What was sequenced was peripheral blood. DNA for the CDR3: TGTGCCAGCAGCGCACGACTAGCGGGAGGAAATGAGCAGTTCTTC. Translated, it gives CASSARLAGGNEQFF.